This TCR beta chain is from a study of cytomegalovirus exposure and HLA in healthy donors. V was cut by 2 bases and J by 2 bases, with 9 bases left in between. The V gene's germline CDR1 is MDHEN and CDR2 SYDVKM. The CDR3 spans 14 residues. The PCR ran on 60 Vbeta and 13 Jbeta primers. Sequencing was performed with immunoSEQ multiplex PCR; in TCRdb, only in-frame clones are kept and a portion is missing. The sample has about 110,000 clones; around 80% are singletons. This sequence was found in a woman between 40 and 55 years old in good health and CMV-seronegative. This chain uses TRBV28 with TRBJ1-2, with D perhaps matching TRBD1 (5 bases). Sequences were obtained from PBMCs. CDR3 sequence (DNA): TGTGCCAGCAGTTTAAATAGGGGAAACTATGGCTACACCTTC. This encodes CASSLNRGNYGYTF.